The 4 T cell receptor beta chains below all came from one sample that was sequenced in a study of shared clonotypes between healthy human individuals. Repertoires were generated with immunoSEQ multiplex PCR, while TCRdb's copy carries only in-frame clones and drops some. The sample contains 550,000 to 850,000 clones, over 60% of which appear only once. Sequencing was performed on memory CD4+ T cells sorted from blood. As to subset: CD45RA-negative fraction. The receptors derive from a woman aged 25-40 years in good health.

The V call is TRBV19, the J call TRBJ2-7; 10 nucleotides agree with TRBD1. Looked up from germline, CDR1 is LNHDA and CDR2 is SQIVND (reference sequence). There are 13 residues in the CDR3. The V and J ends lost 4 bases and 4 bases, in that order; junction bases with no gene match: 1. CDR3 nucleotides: TGTGCCAGTAGTACGGGACAGGGGTACGAGCAGTACTTC. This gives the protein CASSTGQGYEQYF. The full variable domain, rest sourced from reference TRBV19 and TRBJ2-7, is DGGITQSPKYLFRKEGQNVTLSCEQNLNHDAMYWYRQDPGQGLRLIYYSQIVNDFQKGDIAEGYSVSREKKESFPLTVTSAQKNPTAFYLCASSTGQGYEQYFGPGTRLTVT.

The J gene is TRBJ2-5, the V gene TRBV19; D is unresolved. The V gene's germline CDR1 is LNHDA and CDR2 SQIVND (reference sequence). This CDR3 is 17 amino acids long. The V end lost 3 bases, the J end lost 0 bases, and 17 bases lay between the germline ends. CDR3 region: CASSIGSLTAYQETQYF. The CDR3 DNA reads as TGTGCCAGTAGTATCGGCTCTCTCACCGCATACCAAGAGACCCAGTACTTC.

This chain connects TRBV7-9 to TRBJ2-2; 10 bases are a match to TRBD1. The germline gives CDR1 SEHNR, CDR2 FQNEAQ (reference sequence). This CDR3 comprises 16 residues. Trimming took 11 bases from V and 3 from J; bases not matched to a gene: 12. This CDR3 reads CAGRDRGDAHTGELFF. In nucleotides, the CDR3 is TGTGCCGGACGGGACAGGGGCGACGCTCACACCGGGGAGCTGTTTTTT. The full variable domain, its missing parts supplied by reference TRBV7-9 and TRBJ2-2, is DTGVSQNPRHKITKRGQNVTFRCDPISEHNRLYWYRQTLGQGPEFLTYFQNEAQLEKSRLLSDRFSAERPKGSFSTLEIQRTEQGDSAMYLCAGRDRGDAHTGELFFGEGSRLTVL.

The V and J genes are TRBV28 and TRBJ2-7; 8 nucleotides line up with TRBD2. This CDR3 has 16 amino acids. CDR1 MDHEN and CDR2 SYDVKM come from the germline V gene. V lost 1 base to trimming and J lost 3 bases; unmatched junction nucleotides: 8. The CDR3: CASSLSTSGDYYEQYF. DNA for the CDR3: TGTGCCAGCAGTTTATCAACTAGCGGAGATTACTACGAGCAGTACTTC.